A selection of T cell receptor beta chains follows, all from one sample in a study of human T cells and chemical hapten exposure. MiXCR, run by TCRdb on the 5' RACE reads, gives a single entry per CDR3 protein. The sample shows tens of thousands of distinct CDR3 sequences, about 16% of them seen only once. Receptors were obtained from a female donor in good health. Each CDR3 is given with its conserved first and last residue. Fields, in order: clone size, V gene, D gene, J gene, CDR3 DNA, CDR3 protein. The D gene is left open where the match is weak. Only part of the rows carry a size: once, few, many, or a class if the clone is expanded.

clone_size: many; v_call: TRBV6-5; d_call: TRBD2; j_call: TRBJ2-7; cdr3_nt: TGTGCCAGCAGTTTCAGCGGGAGCTACGAGCAGTACTTC; cdr3_aa: CASSFSGSYEQYF
clone_size: few; v_call: TRBV20-1; d_call: .; j_call: TRBJ2-7; cdr3_nt: TGCAGTGCTAGATCGGGACTCCGCTCCTACGAGCAGTACTTC; cdr3_aa: CSARSGLRSYEQYF
clone_size: .; v_call: TRBV7-2; d_call: TRBD1; j_call: TRBJ1-1; cdr3_nt: TGTGCCAGCTTGACTAGACAGGGAGTGTCTGAAGCTTTCTTT; cdr3_aa: CASLTRQGVSEAFF
clone_size: .; v_call: TRBV20-1; d_call: .; j_call: TRBJ2-1; cdr3_nt: TGCAGTGCTAGAGTGATGAGCAGCAATGAGCAGTTCTTC; cdr3_aa: CSARVMSSNEQFF
clone_size: few; v_call: TRBV7-9; d_call: .; j_call: TRBJ2-2; cdr3_nt: TGTGCCAGCAGCTTAGACTCGACTGACACCGGGGAGCTGTTTTTT; cdr3_aa: CASSLDSTDTGELFF
clone_size: .; v_call: TRBV25-1; d_call: .; j_call: TRBJ1-2; cdr3_nt: TGTGCCAGCAGTGAGTCTGTGGCAGGAAGAGACTACACCTTC; cdr3_aa: CASSESVAGRDYTF
clone_size: .; v_call: TRBV7-8; d_call: .; j_call: TRBJ1-1; cdr3_nt: TGTGCCAGCAGCTTAGCGGGGGCTTTTCCGACTGAAGCTTTCTTT; cdr3_aa: CASSLAGAFPTEAFF
clone_size: .; v_call: TRBV28; d_call: .; j_call: TRBJ1-2; cdr3_nt: TGTGCCAGCAGTGTAGGGTTTAACTATGGCTACACCTTC; cdr3_aa: CASSVGFNYGYTF
clone_size: .; v_call: TRBV24-1; d_call: TRBD1; j_call: TRBJ1-5; cdr3_nt: TGTGCCACCAGTGAAGGGACAGGAGATCAGCCCCAGCATTTT; cdr3_aa: CATSEGTGDQPQHF
clone_size: medium-sized; v_call: TRBV28; d_call: .; j_call: TRBJ2-7; cdr3_nt: TGTGCCAGCAGTTTCCAAAACTACGAGCAGTACTTC; cdr3_aa: CASSFQNYEQYF
clone_size: few; v_call: TRBV6-1; d_call: TRBD2; j_call: TRBJ2-3; cdr3_nt: TGTGCCAGCAGTGAACGATGGCGGGAGTGGGATACGCAGTATTTT; cdr3_aa: CASSERWREWDTQYF
clone_size: .; v_call: TRBV29-1; d_call: .; j_call: TRBJ1-4; cdr3_nt: TGCAGCGTTTACGGACTACAAGGGACTAATGAAAAACTGTTTTTT; cdr3_aa: CSVYGLQGTNEKLFF
clone_size: .; v_call: TRBV5-1; d_call: TRBD1; j_call: TRBJ2-6; cdr3_nt: TGCGCCAGCACCGGGACAGGGTCTGGGGCCAACGTCCTGACTTTC; cdr3_aa: CASTGTGSGANVLTF
clone_size: .; v_call: TRBV7-9; d_call: TRBD2; j_call: TRBJ2-7; cdr3_nt: TGTGCCAGCAGCTCCACTAGCGGGGGGGCCCAGGACTACGAGCAGTACTTC; cdr3_aa: CASSSTSGGAQDYEQYF
clone_size: .; v_call: TRBV7-9; d_call: .; j_call: TRBJ1-5; cdr3_nt: TGTGCCAGCAGCTTAGACAGTTATAGCAATCAGCCCCAGCATTTT; cdr3_aa: CASSLDSYSNQPQHF
clone_size: .; v_call: TRBV7-9; d_call: TRBD1; j_call: TRBJ2-4; cdr3_nt: TGTGCCAGCAGCCCGACAGGGCTGGACATTCAGTACTTC; cdr3_aa: CASSPTGLDIQYF
clone_size: .; v_call: TRBV20-1; d_call: .; j_call: TRBJ2-3; cdr3_nt: TGCAGTGCTAGAGGACCGTTGGGAGATACGCAGTATTTT; cdr3_aa: CSARGPLGDTQYF
clone_size: few; v_call: TRBV27; d_call: .; j_call: TRBJ2-7; cdr3_nt: TGTGCCAGCAGCCCTTCTGTCAGCGTTTACGAGCAGTACTTC; cdr3_aa: CASSPSVSVYEQYF
clone_size: .; v_call: TRBV20-1; d_call: .; j_call: TRBJ1-1; cdr3_nt: TGCAGTGCGCGAGCAGGGGCTGCAGAAGCTTTCTTT; cdr3_aa: CSARAGAAEAFF
clone_size: few; v_call: TRBV18; d_call: .; j_call: TRBJ2-3; cdr3_nt: TGTGCCAGCTCACCTCTTATGGGGTATAGCACAGATACGCAGTATTTT; cdr3_aa: CASSPLMGYSTDTQYF
clone_size: many; v_call: TRBV14; d_call: TRBD1; j_call: TRBJ2-3; cdr3_nt: TGTGCCAGCAGCCAAGGACCCAGGACAGGGGTCCGCACAGATACGCAGTATTTT; cdr3_aa: CASSQGPRTGVRTDTQYF
clone_size: .; v_call: TRBV5-1; d_call: .; j_call: TRBJ2-2; cdr3_nt: TGCGCCAGCAGGGGGGGAGTGGACACCGGGGAGCTGTTTTTT; cdr3_aa: CASRGGVDTGELFF
clone_size: .; v_call: TRBV28; d_call: .; j_call: TRBJ1-1; cdr3_nt: TGTGCCAGCTGGACATCGGGCACTGAAGCTTTCTTT; cdr3_aa: CASWTSGTEAFF
clone_size: .; v_call: TRBV12-5; d_call: TRBD1; j_call: TRBJ1-1; cdr3_nt: TGTGCTAGTGGTTTAACGGGACAGGGCACTGAAGCTTTCTTT; cdr3_aa: CASGLTGQGTEAFF
clone_size: few; v_call: TRBV12-3/TRBV12-4; d_call: .; j_call: TRBJ1-4; cdr3_nt: TGTGCCAGCAGTTTTATGGCAACTAATGAAAAACTGTTTTTT; cdr3_aa: CASSFMATNEKLFF
clone_size: .; v_call: TRBV7-6; d_call: TRBD2; j_call: TRBJ2-5; cdr3_nt: TGTGCCAGCAGCGCACTAGCGCGGGGTCAAGAGACCCAGTACTTC; cdr3_aa: CASSALARGQETQYF
clone_size: .; v_call: TRBV4-2; d_call: TRBD1; j_call: TRBJ1-1; cdr3_nt: TGTGCCAGCAGCCAAGATAATGCAGGGGGTGAAGCTTTCTTT; cdr3_aa: CASSQDNAGGEAFF
clone_size: .; v_call: TRBV2; d_call: .; j_call: TRBJ1-1; cdr3_nt: TGTGCCAGCAGTGAAGCGCCCTCCAGGAGGACTGAAGCTTTCTTT; cdr3_aa: CASSEAPSRRTEAFF
clone_size: .; v_call: TRBV7-8; d_call: .; j_call: TRBJ1-1; cdr3_nt: TGTGCCAGCAGCTCTATTACGGCACCACTAATGAACACTGAAGCTTTCTTT; cdr3_aa: CASSSITAPLMNTEAFF
clone_size: few; v_call: TRBV10-2; d_call: TRBD2; j_call: TRBJ2-2; cdr3_nt: TGCGCCAGCATGGGACTAGCGGGAAGAGGGGAGCTGTTTTTT; cdr3_aa: CASMGLAGRGELFF
clone_size: .; v_call: TRBV3-1; d_call: .; j_call: TRBJ2-1; cdr3_nt: TGTGCCAGCAGCCAAGAGGAAGTGCGGGACACTACCTACAATGAGCAGTTCTTC; cdr3_aa: CASSQEEVRDTTYNEQFF
clone_size: .; v_call: TRBV20-1; d_call: TRBD1; j_call: TRBJ1-1; cdr3_nt: TGCAGTGCTAGATCCCAGGACAGGGGGTTATCTGAAGCTTTCTTT; cdr3_aa: CSARSQDRGLSEAFF
clone_size: .; v_call: TRBV4-3; d_call: .; j_call: TRBJ2-7; cdr3_nt: TGCGCCAGCAGCCAAGAGGGCCGGGACTCTGAGCAGTACTTC; cdr3_aa: CASSQEGRDSEQYF
clone_size: few; v_call: TRBV12-3/TRBV12-4; d_call: .; j_call: TRBJ2-2; cdr3_nt: TGTGCCAGCAGTTTAATCCAGGACGGCGGGGAGCTGTTTTTT; cdr3_aa: CASSLIQDGGELFF
clone_size: few; v_call: TRBV6-2/TRBV6-3; d_call: TRBD2; j_call: TRBJ2-1; cdr3_nt: TGTGCCAGCAGTCTCGCCAGCGGGGTTTACAATGAGCAGTTCTTC; cdr3_aa: CASSLASGVYNEQFF
clone_size: few; v_call: TRBV10-3; d_call: TRBD1; j_call: TRBJ2-5; cdr3_nt: TGTGCCATCACCCCGACAGGGGGCGAAGAGACCCAGTACTTC; cdr3_aa: CAITPTGGEETQYF
clone_size: few; v_call: TRBV18; d_call: .; j_call: TRBJ1-1; cdr3_nt: TGTGCCAGCTCCGAAGACCGGGACACTGAAGCTTTCTTT; cdr3_aa: CASSEDRDTEAFF
clone_size: few; v_call: TRBV7-8; d_call: .; j_call: TRBJ2-7; cdr3_nt: TGTGCCAGCAGCCCCGCGCGCAGAATCAAATCCTACGAGCAGTACTTC; cdr3_aa: CASSPARRIKSYEQYF
clone_size: few; v_call: TRBV20-1; d_call: TRBD1; j_call: TRBJ2-7; cdr3_nt: TGCAGTGCTTGGCCCCGGGACAGGAGCTCCTACGAGCAGTACTTC; cdr3_aa: CSAWPRDRSSYEQYF
clone_size: .; v_call: TRBV20-1; d_call: .; j_call: TRBJ2-3; cdr3_nt: TGCAGTGCCCAAAGGGCGGGGTCTAGCACAGATACGCAGTATTTT; cdr3_aa: CSAQRAGSSTDTQYF
clone_size: many; v_call: TRBV4-2; d_call: .; j_call: TRBJ1-2; cdr3_nt: TGTGCCAGCAGCCAAGAGGACGGGCCCTATTTTGGCTACACCTTC; cdr3_aa: CASSQEDGPYFGYTF
clone_size: .; v_call: TRBV7-9; d_call: TRBD1; j_call: TRBJ2-2; cdr3_nt: TGTGCCGCCCCGGGACAGTTCGCTCTGAACACCGGGGAGCTGTTTTTT; cdr3_aa: CAAPGQFALNTGELFF
clone_size: .; v_call: TRBV5-1; d_call: .; j_call: TRBJ1-5; cdr3_nt: TGCGCCAGCAGCTTGGGGACTCATAGCAATCAGCCCCAGCATTTT; cdr3_aa: CASSLGTHSNQPQHF
clone_size: few; v_call: TRBV11-3; d_call: .; j_call: TRBJ2-1; cdr3_nt: TGTGCCAGCAGCCTAGAGGGGCCAGTCAATGAGCAGTTCTTC; cdr3_aa: CASSLEGPVNEQFF
clone_size: few; v_call: TRBV7-2; d_call: .; j_call: TRBJ2-3; cdr3_nt: TGTGCCAGCAGCTCGCAAACAGATACGCAGTATTTT; cdr3_aa: CASSSQTDTQYF
clone_size: .; v_call: TRBV20-1; d_call: TRBD2; j_call: TRBJ2-4; cdr3_nt: TGCAGTGCTCCCCGACTAGCGGGATCTGAAAACATTCAGTACTTC; cdr3_aa: CSAPRLAGSENIQYF
clone_size: .; v_call: TRBV30; d_call: TRBD2; j_call: TRBJ2-3; cdr3_nt: TGTGCCTGGAGTGTAGCGGGGGCAGATACGCAGTATTTT; cdr3_aa: CAWSVAGADTQYF
clone_size: .; v_call: TRBV29-1; d_call: .; j_call: TRBJ1-1; cdr3_nt: TGCAGCGTTGCTTCGGACATATACACTGAAGCTTTCTTT; cdr3_aa: CSVASDIYTEAFF
clone_size: many; v_call: TRBV12-3/TRBV12-4; d_call: TRBD2; j_call: TRBJ2-3; cdr3_nt: TGTGCCACCAATCGACCGGGACTAGTTATGTATTTT; cdr3_aa: CATNRPGLVMYF
clone_size: .; v_call: TRBV6-2/TRBV6-3; d_call: .; j_call: TRBJ1-1; cdr3_nt: TGTGCCAGCAGTTACGGCCGGCTTGAAGCTTTCTTT; cdr3_aa: CASSYGRLEAFF
clone_size: .; v_call: TRBV6-1; d_call: .; j_call: TRBJ2-1; cdr3_nt: TGTGCCAGCAGTCCGGACGCCGTGGCATGGTCCTACAATGAGCAGTTCTTC; cdr3_aa: CASSPDAVAWSYNEQFF
clone_size: .; v_call: TRBV5-6; d_call: .; j_call: TRBJ2-1; cdr3_nt: TGTGCCAGCAGTTTAGCGGAGGAGCAGTTCTTC; cdr3_aa: CASSLAEEQFF
clone_size: few; v_call: TRBV12-3/TRBV12-4; d_call: .; j_call: TRBJ2-3; cdr3_nt: TGTGCCAGCAGTTTAGGGGTTGCAGATACGCAGTATTTT; cdr3_aa: CASSLGVADTQYF